This is a list of T cell receptor beta chains from one sample in a study of T cell responses to AZD1222 COVID-19 vaccine. Using immunoSEQ multiplex PCR, the repertoire was profiled, and TCRdb retains in-frame clones only, with some absent. The data contain 95,000 to 120,000 clones, roughly 90% of them singletons. The sample in question was peripheral blood, obtained on day 0 of MenACWY control vaccination. Receptors were obtained from an adult in good health. CDR3s leave out the opening cysteine and the closing phenylalanine or tryptophan.

TRBJ2-1	TRBV2	12	ASSRAGVDNEQF
TRBJ2-1	TRBV2	11	ASSESRDNEQF
TRBJ2-7	TRBV30	12	AWSVGGVSNEQY
TRBJ1-2	TRBV5-4	12	ASSPLTGNYGYT
TRBJ2-7	TRBV28	11	ASASGGTYEQY
TRBJ1-2	TRBV7-2	11	ATDRGRVGGYT
TRBJ2-3	TRBV6-1	13	ASSEATSGGDTQY
TRBJ2-6	TRBV5-6	14	ASSTEGYSGANVLT
TRBJ2-1	TRBV6-2/TRBV6-3	13	ASSLRGGSYNEQF
TRBJ2-7	TRBV9	13	ASSVAGTGRNEQY
TRBJ2-1	TRBV11-3	11	ASGLGLYNEQF
TRBJ1-5	TRBV18	14	ASSRGTDYSNQPQH
TRBJ2-2	TRBV6-5	13	ASSYWTSVTGELF
TRBJ1-4	TRBV5-1	13	ASSEQGQTNEKLF
TRBJ1-2	TRBV9	14	ASSVAPAGANYGYT
TRBJ1-4	TRBV29-1	11	SAEDREGEKLF
TRBJ2-5	TRBV18	13	ASSPAGGLKETQY
TRBJ2-7	TRBV6-2/TRBV6-3	11	ASSWDSNYEQY
TRBJ2-7	TRBV28	13	ASSLERTGSYEQY
TRBJ2-7	TRBV11-2	11	ASSVQENYEQY
TRBJ2-7	TRBV10-3	11	AITPAGGNEQY
TRBJ1-6	TRBV6-1	14	ASSASSGGGNSPLH
TRBJ1-2	TRBV3-1/TRBV3-2	12	ASSSMTGKSGYT
TRBJ2-5	TRBV5-4	13	ASSLPGTGVETQY
TRBJ2-3	TRBV6-2/TRBV6-3	13	ASSALAGATDTQY
TRBJ2-7	TRBV6-2/TRBV6-3	11	ASSYSLTYEQY
TRBJ1-2	TRBV18	10	ASSHPDYGYT
TRBJ2-1	TRBV27	16	ASSLWGRDSVSYNEQF
TRBJ2-1	TRBV5-1	13	ASSIGPSSYNEQF
TRBJ1-5	TRBV6-5	11	ASSYSSNQPQH
TRBJ1-2	TRBV30	12	AWRGHPGNYGYT
TRBJ2-7	TRBV7-6	14	ASSSSSGTVSYEQY
TRBJ2-3	TRBV7-9	11	ASTLISTDTQY
TRBJ2-7	TRBV21-1	14	ASSRPWDRGRGEQY
TRBJ1-4	TRBV4-3	12	ASSHGAFNEKLF
TRBJ2-5	TRBV19	15	ASSISTSGASQETQY
TRBJ2-7	TRBV11-2	10	ASSITPGQKY
TRBJ2-3	TRBV5-4	11	ASSLAQPNTQY
TRBJ2-1	TRBV15	12	ATKGSESYNEQF
TRBJ1-5	TRBV12-3/TRBV12-4	10	ASSLDNQPQH